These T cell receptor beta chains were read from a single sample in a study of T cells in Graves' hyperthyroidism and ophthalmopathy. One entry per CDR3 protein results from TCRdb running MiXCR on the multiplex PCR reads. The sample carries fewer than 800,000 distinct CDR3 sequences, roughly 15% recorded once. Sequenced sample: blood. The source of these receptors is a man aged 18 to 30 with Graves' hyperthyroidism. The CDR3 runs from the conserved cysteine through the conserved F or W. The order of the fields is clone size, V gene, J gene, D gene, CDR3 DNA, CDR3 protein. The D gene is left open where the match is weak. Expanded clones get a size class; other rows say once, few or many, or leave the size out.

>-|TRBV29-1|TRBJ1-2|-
TGCAGCGTTGGAACAGTCTACTATGGCTACACCTTC
CSVGTVYYGYTF
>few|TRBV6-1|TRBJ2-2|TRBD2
TGTGCCAGCAGTCCCCGACTAGCGAACTGGGAGCTGTTTTTT
CASSPRLANWELFF
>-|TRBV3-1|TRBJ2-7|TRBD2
TGTGCCAGCAGCCAACCCATAACTAGCGGGTGCTCCTACGAGCAGTACTTC
CASSQPITSGCSYEQYF
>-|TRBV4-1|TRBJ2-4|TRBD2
TGCGCCAGCAGCCAGTGGCCTAGCGGGGGCGGGGAAAACATTCAGTACTTC
CASSQWPSGGGENIQYF
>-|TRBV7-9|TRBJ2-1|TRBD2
TGTGCCAGCAGCTTAGCGTTAGCGGGGGTAAACAATGAGCAGTTCTTC
CASSLALAGVNNEQFF
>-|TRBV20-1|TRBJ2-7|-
TGCAGTGCCCGGAGGGGTAGCGGTGCCTACGAGCAGTACTTC
CSARRGSGAYEQYF
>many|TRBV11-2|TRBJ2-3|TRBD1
TGTGCCAGCAGAGTAATCAGGGGGAAAGATACGCAGTATTTT
CASRVIRGKDTQYF
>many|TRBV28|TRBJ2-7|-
TGTGCCAGCAGTTGGACAGCCACCTACGAGCAGTACTTC
CASSWTATYEQYF
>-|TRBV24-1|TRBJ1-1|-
TGTGCCACCAGTGATTTGACTGAAGCTTTCTTT
CATSDLTEAFF
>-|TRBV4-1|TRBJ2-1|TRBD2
TGCGCCAGCAGCCAAGAAGGCCTAGCGGAGGAAGCGCAGTTCTTC
CASSQEGLAEEAQFF
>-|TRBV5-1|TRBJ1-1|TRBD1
TGCGCCAGCAGCGGGGACAGTATGAACACTGAAGCTTTCTTT
CASSGDSMNTEAFF
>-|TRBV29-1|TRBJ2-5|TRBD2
TGCAGCGTTGGGACTAGCGGGCGCCAAGAGACCCAGTACTTC
CSVGTSGRQETQYF
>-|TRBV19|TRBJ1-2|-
TGTGCCAGTAACACCAGGACGAGGGGCTACACCTTC
CASNTRTRGYTF
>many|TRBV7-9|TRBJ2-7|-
TGTGCCAGCAGCTTAGTAGGGGTAACCTACGAGCAGTACTTC
CASSLVGVTYEQYF
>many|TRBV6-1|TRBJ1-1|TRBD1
TGTGCCAGCAGTAGGGGGCGTAGCACTGAAGCTTTCTTT
CASSRGRSTEAFF
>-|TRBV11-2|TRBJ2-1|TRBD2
TGTGCCAGCAGCTTAAACCCCGGCGTAGCGGGAGCGAATGAGCAGTTCTTC
CASSLNPGVAGANEQFF
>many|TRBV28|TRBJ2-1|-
TGTGCCAGCAGTTTATCAGCGGGTCTTTACAATGAGCAGTTCTTC
CASSLSAGLYNEQFF
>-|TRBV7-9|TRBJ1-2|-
TGTGCCAGCAGCTTAGCTGGCGGAACTAACTATGGCTACACCTTC
CASSLAGGTNYGYTF
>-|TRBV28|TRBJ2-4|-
TGTGCCAGCAGTATCGACGGGTTAGCCAAAAACATTCAGTACTTC
CASSIDGLAKNIQYF
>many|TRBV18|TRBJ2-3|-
TGTGCCAGCTCACCACGGCGGGCCCGCTTGGGCACAGATACGCAGTATTTT
CASSPRRARLGTDTQYF
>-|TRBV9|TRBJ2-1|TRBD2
TGTGCCAGCAGCGAAACTAGCGGGAACCACAATGAGCAGTTCTTC
CASSETSGNHNEQFF
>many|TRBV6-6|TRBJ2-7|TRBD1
TGTGCCAGCAGTTACCACAGGGGGACCTACGAGCAGTACTTC
CASSYHRGTYEQYF
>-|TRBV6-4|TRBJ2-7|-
TGTGCCAGCAGTGACCCTAACAGGGAACTTTTGTACGAGCAGTACTTC
CASSDPNRELLYEQYF
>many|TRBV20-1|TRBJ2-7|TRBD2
TGCAGTGCTAGTCTAGCGGGAGGGCCTCGTGAGCAGTACTTC
CSASLAGGPREQYF
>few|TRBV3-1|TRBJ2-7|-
TGTGCCAGCAGCCAAGCTGTGGCCTACGAGCAGTACTTC
CASSQAVAYEQYF
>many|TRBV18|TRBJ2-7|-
TGTGCCAGCTCACCACCTGCGCTATCCTACGAGCAGTACTTC
CASSPPALSYEQYF
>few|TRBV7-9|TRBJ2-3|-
TGTGCCAGCAGCTTACTCAATGGTTTCGGGGCGCAGTATTTT
CASSLLNGFGAQYF
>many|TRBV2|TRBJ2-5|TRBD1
TGTGCCAGCAGTGACGGGACAGGGGGAGAGACCCAGTACTTC
CASSDGTGGETQYF
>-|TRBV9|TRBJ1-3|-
TGTGCCAGCAGCGTAGGCCACAGTGGAAACACCATATATTTT
CASSVGHSGNTIYF
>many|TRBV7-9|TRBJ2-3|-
TGTGCCAGCAGCTTAGAGGAGGGAGATACGCAGTATTTT
CASSLEEGDTQYF
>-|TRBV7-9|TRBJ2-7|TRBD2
TGTGCCAGCAGCTTAGGCCCTAGCGGGGATCCCTACGAGCAGTACTTC
CASSLGPSGDPYEQYF
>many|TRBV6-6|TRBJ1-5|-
TGTGCCAGCAGTTACTCATTGGGAATTGGAAATCAGCCCCAGCATTTT
CASSYSLGIGNQPQHF
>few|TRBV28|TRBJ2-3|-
TGTGCCAGCAGCCCCTTCCCCGCGGGACCCAGCACAGATACGCAGTATTTT
CASSPFPAGPSTDTQYF
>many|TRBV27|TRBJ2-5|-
TGTGCCAGCAAAGTACTAGGATCTGTGACCCAGTACTTC
CASKVLGSVTQYF
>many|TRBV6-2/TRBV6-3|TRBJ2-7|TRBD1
TGTGCCACGCGGACAGGGGTGAGGACTTTCCCCTACGAGCAGTACTTC
CATRTGVRTFPYEQYF
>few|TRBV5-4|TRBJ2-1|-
TGTGCCAGCAGCTTGGAGGCCTCCCTTTATAAGCAGTTCTTC
CASSLEASLYKQFF
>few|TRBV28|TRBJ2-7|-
TGTGCCAGCAGTTCCCATGGGGGTAGGTCCTACGAGCAGTACTTC
CASSSHGGRSYEQYF
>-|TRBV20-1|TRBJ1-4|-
TGCAGTGCTTACTCCCAGCTAAGGGAAAAACTGTTTTTT
CSAYSQLREKLFF
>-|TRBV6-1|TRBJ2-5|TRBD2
TGTGCCAGCAGGGTAGCGGGAGAGGGTGAGACCCAGTACTTC
CASRVAGEGETQYF
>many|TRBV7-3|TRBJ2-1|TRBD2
TGTGCCAGCAGCTTAATGGGGGGACTAGCGGGAGGTGTCCGCAATGAGCAGTTCTTC
CASSLMGGLAGGVRNEQFF
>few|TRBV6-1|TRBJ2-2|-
TGTGCCAGCAGTCAAACCAGACAGGCACGGGACACCGGGGAGCTGTTTTTT
CASSQTRQARDTGELFF
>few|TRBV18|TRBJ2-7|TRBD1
TGTGCCAGCTCACGTAGACAGGGGCTCTACGAGCAGTACTTC
CASSRRQGLYEQYF
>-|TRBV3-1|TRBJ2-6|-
TGTGCCAGCAGCCTCTTCTCCGGAGCTGGGGCCAACGTCCTGACTTTC
CASSLFSGAGANVLTF
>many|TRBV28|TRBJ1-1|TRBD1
TGTGCCAGCACCTTACAGGGGGCAGACACTGAAGCTTTCTTT
CASTLQGADTEAFF
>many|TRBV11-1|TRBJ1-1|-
TGTGCCAGCAGCTTAGACCCAACGGGGGACACTGAAGCTTTCTTT
CASSLDPTGDTEAFF
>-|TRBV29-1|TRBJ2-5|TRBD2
TGCAGCGTTGGGACTAGTTCGAGGGCCCAGTACTTC
CSVGTSSRAQYF
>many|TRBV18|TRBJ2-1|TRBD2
TGTGCCAGCTCACCAAGGCGGGAGCTTCGCAATGAGCAGTTCTTC
CASSPRRELRNEQFF
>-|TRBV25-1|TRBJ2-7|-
TGTGCCAGCAGTGAATTCTTAGGCAGCTACGAGCAGTACTTC
CASSEFLGSYEQYF
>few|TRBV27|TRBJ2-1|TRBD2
TGTGCCAGCAGTTTCTCTCGTAGCGGGAGTCCGATAAATGAGCAGTTCTTC
CASSFSRSGSPINEQFF
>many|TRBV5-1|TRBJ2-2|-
TGCGCCAGCAGCTTGCGACCGAACACCGGGGAGCTGTTTTTT
CASSLRPNTGELFF
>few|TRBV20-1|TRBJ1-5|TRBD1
TGCAGTGCCCTCTCGAGGACAGGGGATTTTCGCAATCAGCCCCAGCATTTT
CSALSRTGDFRNQPQHF
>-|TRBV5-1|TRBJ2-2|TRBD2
TGCGCCAGCAGCATCATAGCGGGAGGGCGTACCGGGGAGCTGTTTTTT
CASSIIAGGRTGELFF
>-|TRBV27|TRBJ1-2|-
TGTGCCAGCAGTTTATATCCGGGAGACATCTATGGCTACACCTTC
CASSLYPGDIYGYTF
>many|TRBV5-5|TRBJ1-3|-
TGTGCCAGCAGCGCACGACTCCCGGACACCATATATTTT
CASSARLPDTIYF
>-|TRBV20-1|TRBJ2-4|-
TGCAGTGAAAGACGGGGGAACATTCAGTACTTC
CSERRGNIQYF
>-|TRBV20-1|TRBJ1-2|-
TGCAGTGCTAGAGAGGGACCCTTC
CSAREGPF
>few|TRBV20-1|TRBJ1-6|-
TGCAGTGCTAGTTCCGGGGATTTACCCCTCCACTTT
CSASSGDLPLHF
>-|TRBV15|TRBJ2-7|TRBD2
TGTGCCACCAGCCCCCTTAGGGACTATCTCTACGAGCAGTACTTC
CATSPLRDYLYEQYF
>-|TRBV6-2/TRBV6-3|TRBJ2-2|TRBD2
TGTGCCAGCAGACGGGAGGGCGGGGAGCTGTTTTTT
CASRREGGELFF